This T cell receptor beta chain was obtained from a study of blood T cell repertoires in COVID-19. Study overall: Both acute and convalescent COVID-19 samples were obtained from the United States, Italy and Spain. Sample material is recorded as cDNA or gDNA derived from T cells, B-cell-depleted T cells, or PBMCs.

CDR3 length: 12 amino acids. In germline, CDR1 is SGDLS, CDR2 YYNGEE. Trimming cost V 0 bases and J 7 bases, with 4 bases left between them. Authors' data handling: Estimates of nucleated cell counts were drawn from the amplification of reference gene primers. Clones were sequenced by immunoSEQ multiplex PCR, and TCRdb holds only the in-frame ones, with some missing. D and trimming were read from the DNA, whereas the V and J calls and clone size are those reported in that table. This table has about 120,000 clones, around 86% appearing once. This sequence originates from a woman aged 70-85 years with acute or convalescent COVID-19. The chain joins TRBV9 to TRBJ2-2; D ambiguous. The sample comprised peripheral blood. The CDR3 loop is CASSVAGGELFF. CDR3 nucleotide sequence: TGTGCCAGCAGCGTAGCCGGCGGGGAGCTGTTTTTT.